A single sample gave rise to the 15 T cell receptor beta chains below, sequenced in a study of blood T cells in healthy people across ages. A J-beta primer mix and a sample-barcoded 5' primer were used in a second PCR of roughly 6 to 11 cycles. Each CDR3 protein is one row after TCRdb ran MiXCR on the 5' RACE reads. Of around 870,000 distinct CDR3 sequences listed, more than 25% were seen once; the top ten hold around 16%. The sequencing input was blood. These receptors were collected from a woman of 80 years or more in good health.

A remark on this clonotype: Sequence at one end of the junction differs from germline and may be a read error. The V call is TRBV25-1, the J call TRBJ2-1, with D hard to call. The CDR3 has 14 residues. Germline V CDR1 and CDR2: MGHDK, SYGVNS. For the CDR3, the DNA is TGTGCCAGCACTGAATTACTCCTCCCGGATGAGCAGTTCTTC. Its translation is CASTELLLPDEQFF.

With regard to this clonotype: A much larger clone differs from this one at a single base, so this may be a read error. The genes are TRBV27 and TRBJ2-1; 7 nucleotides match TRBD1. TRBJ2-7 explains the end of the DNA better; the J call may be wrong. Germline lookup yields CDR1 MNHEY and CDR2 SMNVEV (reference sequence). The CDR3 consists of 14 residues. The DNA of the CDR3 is TGTGCCAGCACCCGACAGGGTATCTACAATGAGCAGTACTTC. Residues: CASTRQGIYNEQYF.

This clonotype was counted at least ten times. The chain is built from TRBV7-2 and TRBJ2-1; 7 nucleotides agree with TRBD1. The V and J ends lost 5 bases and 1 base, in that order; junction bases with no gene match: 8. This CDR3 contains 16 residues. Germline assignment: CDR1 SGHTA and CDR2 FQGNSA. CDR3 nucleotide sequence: TGTGCCAGCAGCCGTAGGGGGCAGGCATCCTACAATGAGCAGTTCTTC. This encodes CASSRRGQASYNEQFF.

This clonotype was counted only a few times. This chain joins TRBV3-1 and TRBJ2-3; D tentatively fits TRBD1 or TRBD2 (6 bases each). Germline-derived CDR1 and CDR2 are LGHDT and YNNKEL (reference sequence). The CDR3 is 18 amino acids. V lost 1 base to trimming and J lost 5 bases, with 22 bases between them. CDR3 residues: CASSQAQTGTSGVDTQYF. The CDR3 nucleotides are TGTGCCAGCAGCCAAGCACAAACAGGGACATCGGGGGTAGATACGCAGTATTTT.

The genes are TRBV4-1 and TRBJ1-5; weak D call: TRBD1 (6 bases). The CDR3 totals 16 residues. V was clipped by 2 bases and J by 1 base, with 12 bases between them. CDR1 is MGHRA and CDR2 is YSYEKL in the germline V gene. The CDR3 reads CASSQTGGGSNQPQHF. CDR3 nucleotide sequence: TGCGCCAGCAGCCAAACAGGAGGGGGGAGCAATCAGCCCCAGCATTTT.

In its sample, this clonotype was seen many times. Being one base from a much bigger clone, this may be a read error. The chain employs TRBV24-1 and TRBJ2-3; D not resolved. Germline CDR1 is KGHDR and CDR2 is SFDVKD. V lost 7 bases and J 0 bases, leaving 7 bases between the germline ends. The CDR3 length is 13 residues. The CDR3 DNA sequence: TGTGCCACCAGCTTCACTAGCACAGATACGCAGTATTTT. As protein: CATSFTSTDTQYF.

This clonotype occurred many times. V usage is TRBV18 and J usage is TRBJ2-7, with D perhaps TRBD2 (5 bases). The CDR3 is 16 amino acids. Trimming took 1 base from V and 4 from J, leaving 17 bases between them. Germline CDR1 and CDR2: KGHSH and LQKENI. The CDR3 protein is CASSPLGPSSDYEQYF. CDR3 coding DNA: TGTGCCAGCTCACCACTTGGGCCTAGCTCTGATTACGAGCAGTACTTC.

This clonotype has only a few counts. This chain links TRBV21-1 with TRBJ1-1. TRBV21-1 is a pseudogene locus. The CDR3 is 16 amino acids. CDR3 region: CASSKEVVSQLTEAFF. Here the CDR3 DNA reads TGTGCCAGCAGCAAAGAGGTGGTCAGTCAACTCACTGAAGCTTTCTTT.

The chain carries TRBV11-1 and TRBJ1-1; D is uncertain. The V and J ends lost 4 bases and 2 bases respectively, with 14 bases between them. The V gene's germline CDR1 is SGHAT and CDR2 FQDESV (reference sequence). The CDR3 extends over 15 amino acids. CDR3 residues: CASSSRTGFNTEAFF. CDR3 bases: TGTGCCAGCAGCTCACGGACCGGATTTAACACTGAAGCTTTCTTT.

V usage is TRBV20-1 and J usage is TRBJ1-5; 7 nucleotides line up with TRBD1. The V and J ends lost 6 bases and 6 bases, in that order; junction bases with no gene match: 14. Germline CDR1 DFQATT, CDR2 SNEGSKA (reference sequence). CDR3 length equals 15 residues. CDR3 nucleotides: TGCAGTGCCAGGGGGGGAGGGGGCGCGGGTCAGCCCCAGCATTTT. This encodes CSARGGGGAGQPQHF.

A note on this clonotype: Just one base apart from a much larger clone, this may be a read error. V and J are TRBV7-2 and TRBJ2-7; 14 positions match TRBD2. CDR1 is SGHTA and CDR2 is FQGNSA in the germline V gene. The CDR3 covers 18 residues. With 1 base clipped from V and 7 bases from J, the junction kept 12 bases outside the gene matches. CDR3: CASSLGGLAGVIDNEQYF. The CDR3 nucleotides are TGTGCCAGCAGCTTAGGGGGACTAGCGGGGGTGATCGACAATGAGCAGTACTTC.

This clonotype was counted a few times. The chain's CDR3 is CASSGTSGGIPYEQYF. In DNA, the CDR3 is TGTGCCAGCAGTGGGACTAGCGGGGGGATCCCCTACGAGCAGTACTTC. V gene TRBV28 combines with J gene TRBJ2-7; 15 bases align to TRBD2. V trimming: 5 bases; J trimming: 2 bases; junction bases outside the gene matches: 4. The CDR3 is 16 residues long. CDR1 and CDR2 (germline): MDHEN, SYDVKM.

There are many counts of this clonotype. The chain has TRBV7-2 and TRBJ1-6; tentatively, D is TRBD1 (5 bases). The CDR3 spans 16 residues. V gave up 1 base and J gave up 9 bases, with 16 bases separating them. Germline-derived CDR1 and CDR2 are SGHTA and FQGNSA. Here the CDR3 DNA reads TGTGCCAGCAGCTTAGAGGGGCGGCAGGGAAGTTCACCCCTCCACTTT. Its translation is CASSLEGRQGSSPLHF.

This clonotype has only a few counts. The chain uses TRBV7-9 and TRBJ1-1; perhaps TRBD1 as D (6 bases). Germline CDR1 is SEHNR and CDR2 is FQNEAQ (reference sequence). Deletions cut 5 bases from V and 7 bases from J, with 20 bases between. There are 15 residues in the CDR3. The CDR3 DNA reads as TGTGCCAGCAGCACTACTTCCATAGGGGGGGATGAAGCTTTCTTT. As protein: CASSTTSIGGDEAFF.

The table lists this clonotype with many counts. CDR3 nucleotides: TGCAGTGCCCCACCCCAAATGCTAGCGGGGGTAGGAGAGACCCAGTACTTC. It codes for CSAPPQMLAGVGETQYF. V is TRBV20-1 and J is TRBJ2-5; TRBD2 matches 10 bases. CDR1 and CDR2 from the germline V gene are DFQATT and SNEGSKA (reference sequence). The trim removed 6 bases at V and 4 bases at J, leaving 17 bases unmatched. The CDR3 is 17 residues long.